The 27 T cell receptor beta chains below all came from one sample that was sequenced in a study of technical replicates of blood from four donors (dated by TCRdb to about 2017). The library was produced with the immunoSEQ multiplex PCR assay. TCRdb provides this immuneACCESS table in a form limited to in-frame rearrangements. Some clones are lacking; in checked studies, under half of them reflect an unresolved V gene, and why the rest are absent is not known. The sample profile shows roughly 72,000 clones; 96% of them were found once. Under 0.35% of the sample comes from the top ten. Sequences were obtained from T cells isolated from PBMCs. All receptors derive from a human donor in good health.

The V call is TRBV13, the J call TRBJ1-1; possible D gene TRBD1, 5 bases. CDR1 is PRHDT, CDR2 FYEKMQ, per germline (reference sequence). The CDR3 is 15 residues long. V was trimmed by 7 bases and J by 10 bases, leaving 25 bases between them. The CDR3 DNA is TGTGCCAGCACCCGCGGCGGGGGGACCCTTGGAGGAGCTTTCTTT. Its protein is CASTRGGGTLGGAFF.

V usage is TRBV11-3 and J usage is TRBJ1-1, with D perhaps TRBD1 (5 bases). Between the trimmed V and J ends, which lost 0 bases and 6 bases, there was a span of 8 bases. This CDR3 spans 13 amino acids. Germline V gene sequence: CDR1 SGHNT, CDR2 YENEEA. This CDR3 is CASSLDRVSEAFF. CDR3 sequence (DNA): TGTGCCAGCAGCTTAGACAGGGTCTCTGAAGCTTTCTTT.

The CDR3 region is CASRPTGAYEQYF. In DNA, the CDR3 is TGTGCCAGCAGACCTACAGGGGCTTACGAGCAGTACTTC. The V and J genes are TRBV19 and TRBJ2-7, with 7 bases fitting TRBD1. This CDR3 is 13 amino acids long. V gave up 9 bases and J gave up 4 bases; unmatched junction bases: 9. CDR1 and CDR2 (germline): LNHDA, SQIVND (reference sequence).

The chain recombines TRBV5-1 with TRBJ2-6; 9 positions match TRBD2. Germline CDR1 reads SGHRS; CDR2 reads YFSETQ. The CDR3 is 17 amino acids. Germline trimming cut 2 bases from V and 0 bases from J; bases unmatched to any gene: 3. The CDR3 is CASSFSSGTSGANVLTF. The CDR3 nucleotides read TGCGCCAGCAGCTTCTCTAGCGGGACCTCTGGGGCCAACGTCCTGACTTTC.

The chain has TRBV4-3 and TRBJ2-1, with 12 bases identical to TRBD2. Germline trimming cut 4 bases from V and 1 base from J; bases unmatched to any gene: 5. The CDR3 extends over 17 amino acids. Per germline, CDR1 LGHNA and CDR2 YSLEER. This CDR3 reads CASSPGLAGRSYNEQFF. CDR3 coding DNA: TGCGCCAGCAGCCCAGGACTAGCGGGGAGGTCCTACAATGAGCAGTTCTTC.

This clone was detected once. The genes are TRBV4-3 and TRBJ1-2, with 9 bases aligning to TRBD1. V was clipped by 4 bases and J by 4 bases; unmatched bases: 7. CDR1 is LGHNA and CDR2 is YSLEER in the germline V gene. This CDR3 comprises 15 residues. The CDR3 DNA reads TGCGCCAGCAGCCGAATAGGACAGGGGAGCTATGGCTACACCTTC. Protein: CASSRIGQGSYGYTF.

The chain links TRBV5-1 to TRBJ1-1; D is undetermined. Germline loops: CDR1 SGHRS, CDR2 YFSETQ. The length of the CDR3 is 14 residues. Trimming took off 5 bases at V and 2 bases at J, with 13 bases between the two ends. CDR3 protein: CASSWRQKNTEAFF. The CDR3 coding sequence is TGCGCCAGCAGTTGGAGGCAGAAAAACACTGAAGCTTTCTTT.

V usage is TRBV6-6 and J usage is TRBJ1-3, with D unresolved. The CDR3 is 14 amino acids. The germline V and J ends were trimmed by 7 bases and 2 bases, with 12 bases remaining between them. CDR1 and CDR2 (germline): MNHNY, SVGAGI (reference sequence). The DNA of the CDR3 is TGTGCCAGCACCCCGAGGGCCACTGGAAACACCATATATTTT. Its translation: CASTPRATGNTIYF.

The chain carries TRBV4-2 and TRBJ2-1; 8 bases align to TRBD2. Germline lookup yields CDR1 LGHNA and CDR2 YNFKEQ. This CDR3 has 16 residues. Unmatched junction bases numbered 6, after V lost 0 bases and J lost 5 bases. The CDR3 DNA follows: TGTGCCAGCAGCCAAGAGACGGGAGGGGCCCACAATGAGCAGTTCTTC. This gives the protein CASSQETGGAHNEQFF.

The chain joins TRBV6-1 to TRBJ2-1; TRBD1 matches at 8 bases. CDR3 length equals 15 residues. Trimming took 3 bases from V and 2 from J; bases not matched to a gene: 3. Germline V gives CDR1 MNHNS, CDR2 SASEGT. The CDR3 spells CASSETGEPYNEQFF. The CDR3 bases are TGTGCCAGCAGTGAGACAGGGGAGCCCTACAATGAGCAGTTCTTC.

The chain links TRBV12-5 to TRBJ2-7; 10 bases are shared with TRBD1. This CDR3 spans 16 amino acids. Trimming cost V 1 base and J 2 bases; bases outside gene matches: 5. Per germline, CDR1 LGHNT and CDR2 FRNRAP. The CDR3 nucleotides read TGTGCTAGTGGTTTGGGGAGGACAGGGGGGGCCTACGAGCAGTACTTC. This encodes CASGLGRTGGAYEQYF.

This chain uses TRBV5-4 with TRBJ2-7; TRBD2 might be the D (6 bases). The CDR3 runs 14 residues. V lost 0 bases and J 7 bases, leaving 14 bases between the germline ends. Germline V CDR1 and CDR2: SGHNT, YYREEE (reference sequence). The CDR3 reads CASSLVGGRREQYF. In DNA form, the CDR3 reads TGTGCCAGCAGCTTGGTAGGAGGGCGAAGGGAGCAGTACTTC.

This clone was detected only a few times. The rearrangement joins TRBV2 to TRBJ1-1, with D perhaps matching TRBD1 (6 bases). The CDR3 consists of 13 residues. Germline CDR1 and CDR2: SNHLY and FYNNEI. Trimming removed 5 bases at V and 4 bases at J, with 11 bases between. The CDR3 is CASSPQGITEAFF. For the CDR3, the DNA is TGTGCCAGCAGTCCGCAGGGGATCACTGAAGCTTTCTTT. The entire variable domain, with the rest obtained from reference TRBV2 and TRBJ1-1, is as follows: EPEVTQTPSHQVTQMGQEVILRCVPISNHLYFYWYRQILGQKVEFLVSFYNNEISEKSEIFDDQFSVERPDGSNFTLKIRSTKLEDSAMYFCASSPQGITEAFFGQGTRLTVV.

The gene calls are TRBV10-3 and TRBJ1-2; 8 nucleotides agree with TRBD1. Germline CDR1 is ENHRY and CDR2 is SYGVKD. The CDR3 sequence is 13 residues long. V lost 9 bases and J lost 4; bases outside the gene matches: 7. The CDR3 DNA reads TGTGCCATGGGGACAGGCCTTGGCTATGGCTACACCTTC. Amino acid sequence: CAMGTGLGYGYTF.

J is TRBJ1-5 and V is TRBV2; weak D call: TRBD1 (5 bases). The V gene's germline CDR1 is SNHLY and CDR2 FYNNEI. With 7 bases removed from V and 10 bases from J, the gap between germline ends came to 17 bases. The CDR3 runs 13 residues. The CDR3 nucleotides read TGTGCCAGCAACGATCCACCTCAGGGACCCCAGCATTTT. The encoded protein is CASNDPPQGPQHF.

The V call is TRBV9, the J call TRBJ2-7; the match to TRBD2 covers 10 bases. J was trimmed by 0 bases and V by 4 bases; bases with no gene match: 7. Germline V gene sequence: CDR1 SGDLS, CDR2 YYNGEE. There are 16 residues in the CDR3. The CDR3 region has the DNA TGTGCCAGCAGCCCCCGGCTAGCGGGGGCCTCCTACGAGCAGTACTTC. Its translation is CASSPRLAGASYEQYF.

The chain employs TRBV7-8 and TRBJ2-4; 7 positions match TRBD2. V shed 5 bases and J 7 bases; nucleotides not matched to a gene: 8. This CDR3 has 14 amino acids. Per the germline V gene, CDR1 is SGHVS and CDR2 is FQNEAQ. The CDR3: CASSPGRVLNIQYF. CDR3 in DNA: TGTGCCAGCAGCCCGGGGAGGGTATTGAACATTCAGTACTTC.

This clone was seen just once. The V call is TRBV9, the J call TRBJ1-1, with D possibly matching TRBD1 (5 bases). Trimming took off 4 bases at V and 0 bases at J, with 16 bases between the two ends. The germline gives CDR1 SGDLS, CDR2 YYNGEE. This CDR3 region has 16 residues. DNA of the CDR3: TGTGCCAGCAGCCCCGGTTTCAGGGTAGTGAACACTGAAGCTTTCTTT. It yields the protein CASSPGFRVVNTEAFF.

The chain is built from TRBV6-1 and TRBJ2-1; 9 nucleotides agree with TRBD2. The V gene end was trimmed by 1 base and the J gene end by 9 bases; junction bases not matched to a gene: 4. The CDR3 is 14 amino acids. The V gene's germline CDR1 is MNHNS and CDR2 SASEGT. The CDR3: CASSEVAGATEQFF. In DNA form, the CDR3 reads TGTGCCAGCAGTGAAGTAGCGGGAGCGACTGAGCAGTTCTTC.

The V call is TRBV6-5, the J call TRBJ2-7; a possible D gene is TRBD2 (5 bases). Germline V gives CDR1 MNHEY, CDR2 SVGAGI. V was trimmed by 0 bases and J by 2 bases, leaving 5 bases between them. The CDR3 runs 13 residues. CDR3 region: CASSYSSAYEQYF. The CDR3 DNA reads TGTGCCAGCAGTTACTCTAGCGCCTACGAGCAGTACTTC.

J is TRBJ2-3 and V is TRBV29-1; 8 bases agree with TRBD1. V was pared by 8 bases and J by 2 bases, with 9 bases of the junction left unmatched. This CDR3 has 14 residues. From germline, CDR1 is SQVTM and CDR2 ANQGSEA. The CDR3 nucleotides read TGCAGCATCCGGACAGGGTGGAACACAGATACGCAGTATTTT. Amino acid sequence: CSIRTGWNTDTQYF.

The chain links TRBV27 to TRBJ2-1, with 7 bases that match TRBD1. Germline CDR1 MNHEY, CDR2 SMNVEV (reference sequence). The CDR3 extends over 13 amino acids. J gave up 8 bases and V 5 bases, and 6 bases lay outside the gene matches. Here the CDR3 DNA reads TGTGCCAGCAGTCGACAGGGAGCGGATGAGCAGTTCTTC. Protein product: CASSRQGADEQFF.

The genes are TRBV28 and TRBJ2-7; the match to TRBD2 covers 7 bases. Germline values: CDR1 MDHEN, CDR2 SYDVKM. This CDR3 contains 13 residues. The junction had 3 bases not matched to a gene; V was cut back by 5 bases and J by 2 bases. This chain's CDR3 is CASSLAVTYEQYF. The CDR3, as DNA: TGTGCCAGCAGTCTAGCGGTTACCTACGAGCAGTACTTC.

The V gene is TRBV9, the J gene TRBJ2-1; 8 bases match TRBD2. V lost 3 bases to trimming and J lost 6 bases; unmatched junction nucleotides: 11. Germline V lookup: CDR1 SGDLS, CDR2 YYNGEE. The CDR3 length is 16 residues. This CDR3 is CASSGTGLAIVNEQFF. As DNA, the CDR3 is TGTGCCAGCAGCGGCACCGGACTAGCAATAGTCAATGAGCAGTTCTTC.

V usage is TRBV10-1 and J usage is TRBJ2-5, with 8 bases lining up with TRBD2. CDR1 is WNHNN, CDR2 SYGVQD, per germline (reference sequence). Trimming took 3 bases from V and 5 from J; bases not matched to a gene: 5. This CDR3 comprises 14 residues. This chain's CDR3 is CASSDREGLETQYF. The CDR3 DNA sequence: TGCGCCAGCAGTGACCGGGAGGGGCTGGAGACCCAGTACTTC.

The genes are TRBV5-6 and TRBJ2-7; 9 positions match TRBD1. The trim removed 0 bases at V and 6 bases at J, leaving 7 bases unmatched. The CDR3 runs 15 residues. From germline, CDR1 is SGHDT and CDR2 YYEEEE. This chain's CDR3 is CASSLAGQGWGEQYF. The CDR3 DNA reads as TGTGCCAGCAGCTTGGCGGGACAGGGTTGGGGCGAGCAGTACTTC.

The CDR3 region has the DNA TGTGCCAGCAGTTTGACAATTGCCTACGAGCAGTACTTC. It encodes CASSLTIAYEQYF. This sequence joins TRBV27 and TRBJ2-7; D unclear. The CDR3 extends over 13 amino acids. Germline V gene sequence: CDR1 MNHEY, CDR2 SMNVEV (reference sequence). Trimming left V 3 bases short and J 2 bases short, with 8 bases between.